A selection of T cell receptor beta chains follows, all from one sample in a study of T cells in Graves' hyperthyroidism and ophthalmopathy. TCRdb processed the multiplex PCR reads anew with MiXCR; each CDR3 protein has one entry. The table shows 500,000 to 600,000 distinct CDR3 sequences, with 35% to 55% occurring only once. Sequencing input: peripheral blood or thyroid tissue (not recorded which). The receptors were sampled from a woman in her late teens or twenties with Graves' hyperthyroidism. CDR3s include the opening cysteine and the closing phenylalanine or tryptophan. The D gene is left open where the match is weak. Not every row has a clone size; where given, it reads once, few, many or a size class.

clone size,D gene,V gene,J gene,CDR3 DNA,CDR3 protein
NA,NA,TRBV20-1,TRBJ1-1,TGCAGTGCTTCGAGGCGAGGGGACACTGAAGCTTTCTTT,CSASRRGDTEAFF
NA,NA,TRBV7-9,TRBJ1-6,TGTGCCAGCAGCTTGGGTGCAGACGGGCGTAATTCACCCCTCCACTTT,CASSLGADGRNSPLHF
NA,TRBD1,TRBV7-9,TRBJ1-2,TGTGCCAGCAGCTTTTTGGGACAGGTCCTAGTCTTC,CASSFLGQVLVF
many,NA,TRBV2,TRBJ2-7,TGTGCCAGCCCAAGTGGACGAGGGGAGCAGTACTTC,CASPSGRGEQYF
NA,TRBD1,TRBV20-1,TRBJ2-7,TGCAGTGCTAGCAGGGGGCTCTCCTACGAGCAGTACTTC,CSASRGLSYEQYF
many,NA,TRBV29-1,TRBJ1-2,TGCAGCGTTGATTATAGGGACTATGGCTACACCTTC,CSVDYRDYGYTF
many,NA,TRBV7-9,TRBJ1-2,TGTGCCAGCAGCCCAGGGGCTTTCGGGGCGGACTATGGCTACACCTTC,CASSPGAFGADYGYTF
NA,TRBD2,TRBV20-1,TRBJ2-1,TGCAGTGCTAGCTCAGGACTAGCGGGACACAATGAGCAGTTCTTC,CSASSGLAGHNEQFF
many,NA,TRBV4-2,TRBJ1-4,TGTGCCAGCAGCCAAGGCGCGTCCAGCGATGAAAAACTGTTTTTT,CASSQGASSDEKLFF
many,NA,TRBV20-1,TRBJ1-4,TGCAGTGCTCCCCTCGGGGGGCGAGCTAATGAAAAACTGTTTTTT,CSAPLGGRANEKLFF
many,TRBD2,TRBV7-8,TRBJ2-5,TGTGCCAGCAGCTTAGAGAGCGGGAGCGAAGAGACCCAGTACTTC,CASSLESGSEETQYF
many,NA,TRBV19,TRBJ2-7,TGTGCCAGTAGTCTCGGGTCCAGCGGTTTCTCCTACGAGCAGTACTTC,CASSLGSSGFSYEQYF
many,NA,TRBV7-2,TRBJ1-5,TGTGCCAGCAGCAGCAGTGGGGTCCAGCCCCAGCATTTT,CASSSSGVQPQHF
once,TRBD1,TRBV2,TRBJ1-6,TGTGCCAGCACCGAGAGGCAGGGGGGATCCCCCCTCCACTTT,CASTERQGGSPLHF
NA,TRBD1,TRBV7-9,TRBJ1-2,TGTGCCAGCAGCGCCATATACCGGGACAGGGTATTTGCTAACTATGGCTACACCTTC,CASSAIYRDRVFANYGYTF
NA,TRBD1,TRBV10-2,TRBJ1-5,TGCGCCAGCAGATTCACAGGGGATAGCAATCAGCCCCAGCATTTT,CASRFTGDSNQPQHF
few,NA,TRBV7-9,TRBJ2-4,TGTGCCAGCAGCTTAGGAGGACGGGCCGACAAAAACATTCAGTACTTC,CASSLGGRADKNIQYF
many,TRBD1,TRBV5-6,TRBJ2-5,TGTGCCAGCAGCTACCGAGACTCAAGGACAGGGAGAAGAGAGACCCAGTACTTC,CASSYRDSRTGRRETQYF
NA,TRBD2,TRBV24-1,TRBJ2-3,TGCGCCAGCAGCTTGGTGAATGAGAGGCGGGAGAGTGCGAATACGCAGTATTTT,CASSLVNERRESANTQYF
few,NA,TRBV20-1,TRBJ2-5,TGCAGTGCTAGAGATGGGCAGAAAGAAGAGACCCAGTACTTC,CSARDGQKEETQYF
NA,NA,TRBV6-6,TRBJ1-5,TGTGCCAGCAGTTACCGGCCGCCCCAGCATTTT,CASSYRPPQHF
many,NA,TRBV25-1,TRBJ1-4,TGTGCCAGCAGGCCCGGGGGAGAGCCTGCAACTAATGAAAAACTGTTTTTT,CASRPGGEPATNEKLFF
many,TRBD1,TRBV2,TRBJ2-7,TGTGCCAGCAGCGAACCGCCGGGACAGTACTACGAGCAGTACTTC,CASSEPPGQYYEQYF
NA,NA,TRBV20-1,TRBJ2-7,TGCAGTGCTAGGACACCGGACGCTGAGCAGTACTTC,CSARTPDAEQYF
many,NA,TRBV24-1,TRBJ2-3,TGTGCCACCAGTGATGGGCGACAGGTTATAGATACGCAGTATTTT,CATSDGRQVIDTQYF
many,NA,TRBV7-8,TRBJ1-6,TGTGCCAGCAGCGACATTTGGACCCGGGATAAGTCGACGTCTCCCCTCCACTTT,CASSDIWTRDKSTSPLHF
many,NA,TRBV20-1,TRBJ2-7,TGCAGTGGGGTACCGGGACACGAACCGTGGGAGCAGTACTTC,CSGVPGHEPWEQYF
many,NA,TRBV20-1,TRBJ2-2,TGCAGTGCTAGAGAAGGCCGGGGGGAGCTGTTTTTT,CSAREGRGELFF
NA,NA,TRBV12-3/TRBV12-4,TRBJ1-2,TGTGCCAGCAACGTTGGGCACACGGGCGGCTACACCTTC,CASNVGHTGGYTF
many,NA,TRBV15,TRBJ2-1,TGTGCCACCAGCAACCAGGGCGGAAACAATGAGCAGTTCTTC,CATSNQGGNNEQFF
many,TRBD2,TRBV27,TRBJ2-7,TGTGCCAGCAGTTTATCTGCGGGAGCGACCTCCTACGAGCAGTACTTC,CASSLSAGATSYEQYF
few,NA,TRBV4-1,TRBJ2-2,TGCGCCAGCAGCCGGTCAGGGAACGGGGAGCTGTTTTTT,CASSRSGNGELFF
many,TRBD1,TRBV7-9,TRBJ1-5,TGTGCCAGCAGCTTTGGACAGGACGGTGATCAGCCCCAGCATTTT,CASSFGQDGDQPQHF
many,TRBD2,TRBV6-5,TRBJ2-7,TGTGCCAGCAGTTATTCAGGACTAGCGGGAGTCTACGAGCAGTACTTC,CASSYSGLAGVYEQYF
NA,TRBD1,TRBV29-1,TRBJ1-5,TGCAGCGCTAGACAGGGGGATAGCAATCAGCCCCAGCATTTT,CSARQGDSNQPQHF
many,NA,TRBV20-1,TRBJ2-2,TGCAGTGCCCAGGGGGCGGGAGGCAACACCGGGGAGCTGTTTTTT,CSAQGAGGNTGELFF
NA,TRBD2,TRBV4-1,TRBJ2-7,TGCGCCGGCAGCCAAGACCCCCTGGGAGGGACGGGAGAGCAGTACTTC,CAGSQDPLGGTGEQYF
NA,NA,TRBV7-2,TRBJ2-2,TGTGCCAGCAGCTCTAGGGCAGGGGAGCTGTTTTTT,CASSSRAGELFF
once,NA,TRBV7-2,TRBJ2-7,TGTGCCAGTACTATCGCTAACGGAAGCTACGAGCAGTACTTC,CASTIANGSYEQYF
many,TRBD2,TRBV29-1,TRBJ2-7,TGCAGCGTCCGGACTAGCGGGAGTTACGAGCAGTACTTC,CSVRTSGSYEQYF
few,NA,TRBV18,TRBJ2-7,TGTGCCAGCTCACCACCAGAAACCTACGAGCAGTACTTC,CASSPPETYEQYF
many,TRBD2,TRBV12-3/TRBV12-4,TRBJ2-5,TGTGCCAGCAGTTTTGCGGGGGGTGGGGAGACCCAGTACTTC,CASSFAGGGETQYF
NA,TRBD1,TRBV29-1,TRBJ2-7,TGCAGCTACGGGACAGGGGTGTTGACCTACGAGCAGTACTTC,CSYGTGVLTYEQYF